The 11 T cell receptor beta chains below come from one sample, sequenced in a study of CD8+ T cells in alopecia areata. Described treatment: oral pan-JAK inhibitor, 5-10 mg twice daily. Sequencing templates came from extracted RNA that was reverse transcribed into cDNA. Some clones are missing from TCRdb's copy, which holds only in-frame ones; the method was immunoSEQ multiplex PCR. The profile covers around 100,000 clones, with approximately 51% appearing a single time and 3% to 4% taken by the ten largest. Sequencing used CD4+ T cells sorted from blood, obtained at week 24, from a patient treated with tofacitinib. The receptors stem from a human donor with alopecia areata.

The chain recombines TRBV5-1 with TRBJ2-2; D may match TRBD1 or TRBD2 (5 bases each). The CDR3 spans 15 residues. With 4 bases removed from V and 6 bases from J, the gap between germline ends came to 16 bases. Looked up from germline, CDR1 is SGHRS and CDR2 is YFSETQ. The CDR3 DNA follows: TGCGCCAGCAGCGTACGGGACGGGTACTCCGGGGAGCTGTTTTTT. Its protein product is CASSVRDGYSGELFF.

Remarks on this clone: The junction and the germline gene differ at one end; a read error may be behind it. V usage is TRBV30 and J usage is TRBJ2-3; TRBD1 agrees at 8 bases. The CDR3 has 14 amino acids. From germline, CDR1 is GTSNPN and CDR2 SVGIG (reference sequence). CDR3 in amino acids: CSGGRGASTDTQYF. The CDR3, as DNA: TGCTCAGGGGGCCGGGGCGCCAGCACAGATACGCAGTATTTT.

This chain links TRBV2 with TRBJ1-2, with D tentatively TRBD1 (5 bases). Between the trimmed V and J ends, which lost 5 bases and 8 bases, there was a span of 15 bases. The CDR3 covers 13 residues. CDR1 is SNHLY, CDR2 FYNNEI, per germline. The CDR3 region has the DNA TGTGCCAGCAGTATGGGCCAAGGGACGGGCTACACCTTC. Encoded protein: CASSMGQGTGYTF.

This clone was observed a handful of times. The rearrangement uses TRBV29-1 and TRBJ1-2; no definite D call. This CDR3 is built from 12 residues. Germline CDR1 SQVTM, CDR2 ANQGSEA. Trimming left V 3 bases short and J 9 bases short, with 14 bases between. The CDR3 loop is CSVDGVPDSYTF. CDR3 in DNA: TGCAGCGTTGATGGAGTGCCAGACAGCTACACCTTC.

This clone was seen a few times. The chain combines TRBV5-4 with TRBJ2-2; D may correspond to TRBD1 or TRBD2 (5 bases each). V lost 4 bases, J lost 8 bases, and 12 bases lay in between. The germline gives CDR1 SGHNT, CDR2 YYREEE (reference sequence). This CDR3 comprises 13 residues. CDR3 coding DNA: TGTGCCAGCAGCCGGCCGGGACCGGGGGAGCTGTTTTTT. This gives the protein CASSRPGPGELFF.

This clone has a handful of counts. J is TRBJ2-3 and V is TRBV5-1; 10 nucleotides line up with TRBD2. The CDR3 has 16 residues. From germline, CDR1 is SGHRS and CDR2 YFSETQ. After removal of 5 bases from V and 2 bases from J, the junction contained 8 bases not matched to a gene. CDR3 coding DNA: TGCGCCAGCAGGGGAGCCGGACTAGCGGTCACAGATACGCAGTATTTT. Amino acid sequence: CASRGAGLAVTDTQYF.

The V gene is TRBV5-1, the J gene TRBJ1-2; D is perhaps TRBD1 (6 bases). The CDR3 length is 14 residues. The germline V and J ends were trimmed by 0 bases and 3 bases, with 9 bases remaining between them. The germline V gene has CDR1 SGHRS and CDR2 YFSETQ. The CDR3 reads CASSLGQADYGYTF. The CDR3, as DNA: TGCGCCAGCAGCTTGGGACAGGCCGACTATGGCTACACCTTC.

This clone was picked up one time. V usage is TRBV7-2 and J usage is TRBJ1-2, with D hard to call. CDR1 is SGHTA, CDR2 FQGNSA, per germline. The CDR3 covers 13 residues. Trimming stripped 7 bases from V and 1 base from J, with 10 bases between. The CDR3 is CASKLDNNYGYTF. CDR3 DNA sequence: TGTGCCAGCAAATTAGACAATAACTATGGCTACACCTTC.

The rearrangement links TRBV19 to TRBJ2-5; 7 bases align to TRBD1. V lost 5 bases, J lost 3 bases, and 9 bases stayed unmatched. The CDR3 loop spans 15 amino acids. The germline V gene encodes CDR1 LNHDA and CDR2 SQIVND (reference sequence). The CDR3 spells CASSRRRDREETQYF. CDR3 nucleotides: TGTGCCAGTAGTCGCCGTCGGGACAGAGAAGAGACCCAGTACTTC.

The chain combines TRBV18 with TRBJ2-7; D is perhaps TRBD1 (6 bases). CDR1 KGHSH and CDR2 LQKENI come from the germline V gene. This CDR3 is 13 amino acids long. V was shortened by 6 bases and J by 4 bases, with 13 bases between the two germline ends. CDR3: CASSPAGAYEQYF. In DNA, the CDR3 is TGTGCCAGCTCTCCCGCAGGGGCTTACGAGCAGTACTTC.

The V call is TRBV5-1, the J call TRBJ2-3; TRBD1 aligns across 8 bases. Germline CDR1 and CDR2: SGHRS and YFSETQ. V was clipped by 4 bases and J by 2 bases; unmatched bases: 9. The CDR3 sequence is 16 residues long. Written as DNA, the CDR3 is TGCGCCAGCAGCCTTGGCGGGCAGGGGGCCACAGATACGCAGTATTTT. This encodes CASSLGGQGATDTQYF.